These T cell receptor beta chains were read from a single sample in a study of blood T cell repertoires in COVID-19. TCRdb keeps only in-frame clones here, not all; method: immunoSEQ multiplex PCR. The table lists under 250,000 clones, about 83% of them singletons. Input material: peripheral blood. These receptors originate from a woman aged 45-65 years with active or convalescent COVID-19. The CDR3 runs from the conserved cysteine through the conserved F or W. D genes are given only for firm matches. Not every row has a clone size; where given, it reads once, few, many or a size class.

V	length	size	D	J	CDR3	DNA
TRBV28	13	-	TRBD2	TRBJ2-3	CASTGGGTDTQYF	TGTGCCAGCACGGGGGGTGGCACAGATACGCAGTATTTT
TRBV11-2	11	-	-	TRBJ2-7	CASSLKLEQYF	TGTGCCAGCAGCTTAAAACTCGAGCAGTACTTC
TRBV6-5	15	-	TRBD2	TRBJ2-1	CASRSLAGGYNEQFF	TGTGCCAGCCGTTCCCTAGCGGGAGGGTACAATGAGCAGTTCTTC
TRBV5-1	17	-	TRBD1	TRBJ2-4	CASSLDAPGTGQNIQYF	TGCGCCAGCAGCTTGGATGCCCCCGGGACAGGGCAAAACATTCAGTACTTC
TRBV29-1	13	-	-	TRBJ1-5	CSVDPGLDQPQHF	TGCAGCGTTGATCCAGGGCTGGATCAGCCCCAGCATTTT
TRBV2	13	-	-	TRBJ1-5	CASTYSDNQPQHF	TGTGCCAGCACTTACAGTGACAATCAGCCCCAGCATTTT
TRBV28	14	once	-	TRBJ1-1	CASSSPLSYTEAFF	TGTGCCAGCAGTTCCCCTTTGTCGTACACTGAAGCTTTCTTT
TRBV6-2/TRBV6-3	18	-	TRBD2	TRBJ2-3	CASSYGLPGLAPHDTQYF	TGTGCCAGCAGTTACGGGCTCCCGGGACTAGCACCTCATGATACGCAGTATTTT
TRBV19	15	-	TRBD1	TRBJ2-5	CASSDRGSSGETQYF	TGTGCCAGTAGCGACAGGGGTTCCTCGGGGGAGACCCAGTACTTC
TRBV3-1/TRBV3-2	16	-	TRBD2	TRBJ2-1	CASSRTRTSGEGEQFF	TGTGCCAGCAGTCGGACTCGGACTAGCGGGGAGGGCGAGCAGTTCTTC
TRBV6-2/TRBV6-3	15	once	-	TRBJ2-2	CASSYAGSHTGELFF	TGTGCCAGCAGTTACGCGGGGTCACACACCGGGGAGCTGTTTTTT
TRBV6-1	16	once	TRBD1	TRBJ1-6	CASSVKPGQGYSPLHF	TGTGCCAGCAGTGTGAAACCGGGACAGGGCTATTCACCCCTCCACTTT
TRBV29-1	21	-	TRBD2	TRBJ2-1	CSVENSLPLAGGLLSYNEQFF	TGCAGCGTTGAAAACTCCTTACCCTTAGCGGGGGGCCTTCTCTCCTACAATGAGCAGTTCTTC
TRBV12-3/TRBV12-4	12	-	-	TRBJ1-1	CASSARNTEAFF	TGTGCCAGCAGTGCCAGGAACACTGAAGCTTTCTTT
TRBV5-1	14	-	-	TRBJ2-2	CASSPSRRSGELFF	TGCGCCAGCAGTCCCTCTCGGAGGAGCGGGGAGCTGTTTTTT
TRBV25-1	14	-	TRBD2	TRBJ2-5	CASLQRGGGETQYF	TGTGCCAGCCTCCAGCGGGGGGGTGGAGAGACCCAGTACTTC
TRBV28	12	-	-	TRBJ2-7	CASSTVAYEQYF	TGTGCCAGCAGCACGGTAGCCTACGAGCAGTACTTC
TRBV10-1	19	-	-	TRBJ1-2	CASSESNWRGTNKNYGYTF	TGCGCCAGCAGTGAGTCTAACTGGCGGGGCACAAACAAAAACTATGGCTACACCTTC
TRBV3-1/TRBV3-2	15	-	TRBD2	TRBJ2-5	CASSQTLAGVETQYF	TGTGCCAGCAGCCAGACCCTAGCGGGGGTTGAGACCCAGTACTTC
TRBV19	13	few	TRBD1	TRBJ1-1	CASSDRVNTEAFF	TGTGCCAGTTCGGACAGGGTGAACACTGAAGCTTTCTTT
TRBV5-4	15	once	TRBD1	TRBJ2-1	CASSLDRGPYNEQFF	TGTGCCAGCAGCTTGGACAGGGGCCCCTACAATGAGCAGTTCTTC
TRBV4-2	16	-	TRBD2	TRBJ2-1	CASSQEAGGTYNEQFF	TGTGCCAGCAGCCAAGAGGCGGGGGGGACCTACAATGAGCAGTTCTTC
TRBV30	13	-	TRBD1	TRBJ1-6	CAWKGTVNSPLHF	TGTGCCTGGAAAGGGACAGTCAATTCACCCCTCCACTTT
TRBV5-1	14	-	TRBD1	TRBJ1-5	CASSKGTGDQPQHF	TGCGCCAGCAGCAAGGGGACAGGGGACCAGCCCCAGCATTTT